This TCR beta chain was recorded in a study of beta chain features in type 1 diabetes. Overall study results and limits: Researchers report that Type 1 diabetes patients had moderately but significantly shorter TCRB CDR3s across all four CD4+ subsets.

This clone was seen ten or more times. Its specificity is not known. As every portion of the isolated RNA was reverse transcribed, the sequencing read expressed TCRB transcripts. Libraries were prepared by immunoSEQ multiplex PCR; TCRdb keeps only in-frame clonotypes and omits some of them. The sample lists under 400,000 clones, less than 15% occurring once. The sequenced sample was central memory CD4+ T cells from blood. The receptor comes from a man under 40 in good health.

The CDR3 sequence: CASSGDWAAGYTF. Here the CDR3 DNA reads TGTGCCAGCAGCGGGGACTGGGCGGCTGGCTACACCTTC. V and J are TRBV7-8 and TRBJ1-2; D is perhaps TRBD1 (5 bases). Trimming removed 5 bases from V and 7 bases from J, with 14 bases in between. CDR3 length: 13 amino acids. Germline V gives CDR1 SGHVS, CDR2 FQNEAQ. The whole variable domain, remainder taken from reference TRBV7-8 and TRBJ1-2, is GAGVSQSPRYKVAKRGQDVALRCDPISGHVSLFWYQQALGQGPEFLTYFQNEAQLDKSGLPSDRFFAERPEGSVSTLKIQRTQQEDSAVYLCASSGDWAAGYTFGSGTRLTVV.